This TCR beta chain was found in a study of T cell responses to AZD1222 COVID-19 vaccine. General observations from the study: Only five or six AZD1222 recipients were seropositive at baseline.

Regarding this clone: What it recognizes is unknown.

This CDR3 spans 17 amino acids. Germline CDR1 reads SGDLS; CDR2 reads YYNGEE. Germline trimming cut 4 bases from V and 0 bases from J; bases unmatched to any gene: 11. Method: immunoSEQ multiplex PCR; TCRdb's copy keeps in-frame clones and lacks some. The sample consists of 130,000 or so clones, 90% to 95% of them appearing once. The sample here was peripheral blood, taken on day 0 of AZD1222 vaccination. This chain connects TRBV9 to TRBJ2-3; TRBD1 matches 7 bases. This TCR came from an adult in good health. The chain's CDR3 is CASSNRDSTFSTDTQYF. The CDR3 DNA follows: TGTGCCAGCAGCAACCGGGACAGTACCTTTAGCACAGATACGCAGTATTTT.